This T cell receptor (beta chain) was captured in a study of cytomegalovirus exposure and HLA in healthy donors. Whole-study findings and limits: It emerged from a later analysis that several of the most significant clusters appeared to be linked to common viral pathogens. Immune exposure information available was restricted to CMV serostatus.

Use of 60 Vbeta and 13 Jbeta primers characterized the PCR. Sequencing was performed with immunoSEQ multiplex PCR; in TCRdb, only in-frame clones are kept and a portion is missing. The table has roughly 120,000 clones, roughly 70% seen once. The CDR3 length is 10 residues. The germline V gene has CDR1 MNHNS and CDR2 SASEGT. This clone has only a few counts. Its antigen is unidentified. The receptor was isolated from a man between 25 and 39 years old in good health and CMV-seropositive. This chain uses TRBV6-1 with TRBJ2-7; maybe TRBD1 (6 bases). The sample taken for sequencing was PBMCs. The CDR3 region is CSTGTYEQYF. The CDR3 DNA follows: TGTTCGACAGGCACCTACGAGCAGTACTTC.